What follows are 3 T cell receptor beta chains derived from one specimen sequenced in a study of identical twins. One entry per CDR3 protein results from TCRdb running MiXCR on the 5' RACE reads. The sample includes under 350,000 distinct CDR3 sequences, less than 9.5% of them seen just once. These data also formed part of another study, on yellow fever vaccine responses in identical twins.

The sample consisted of CD8+ T cells sorted from blood. All receptors come from a young woman in good health.

Remarks on this clonotype: A much more abundant neighbour one base away suggests this may be a read error. The chain combines TRBV12-3 or TRBV12-4 with TRBJ2-3; no clear D. V dropped 3 bases and J dropped 2 bases, with 9 bases sitting between them. The CDR3 sequence is 14 residues long. The CDR3 protein is CASSFYGTTDTQYF. The CDR3 DNA reads as TGTGCCAGCAGTTTTTACGGCACCACAGATACGCAGTATTTT.

The V and J genes are TRBV7-9 and TRBJ2-3, with a possible D match to TRBD1 (5 bases). The CDR3 has 16 residues. The V gene lost 5 bases and the J gene lost 6 bases, with 21 bases spanning the gap. CDR1 and CDR2 (germline): SEHNR, FQNEAQ (reference sequence). The CDR3 here is CASSPLEGAPSDTQYF. The CDR3, as DNA: TGTGCCAGCAGCCCCCTCGAAGGGGCTCCATCGGATACGCAGTATTTT.

The chain couples TRBV19 to TRBJ2-1; TRBD2 matches at 8 bases. In germline, CDR1 is LNHDA, CDR2 SQIVND (reference sequence). The V segment lost 5 bases and the J segment 9 bases; nucleotides outside the gene matches: 6. CDR3 length: 13 amino acids. CDR3: CASSDGGGSEQFF. The CDR3 bases are TGTGCCAGTAGTGACGGGGGGGGAAGTGAGCAGTTCTTC.